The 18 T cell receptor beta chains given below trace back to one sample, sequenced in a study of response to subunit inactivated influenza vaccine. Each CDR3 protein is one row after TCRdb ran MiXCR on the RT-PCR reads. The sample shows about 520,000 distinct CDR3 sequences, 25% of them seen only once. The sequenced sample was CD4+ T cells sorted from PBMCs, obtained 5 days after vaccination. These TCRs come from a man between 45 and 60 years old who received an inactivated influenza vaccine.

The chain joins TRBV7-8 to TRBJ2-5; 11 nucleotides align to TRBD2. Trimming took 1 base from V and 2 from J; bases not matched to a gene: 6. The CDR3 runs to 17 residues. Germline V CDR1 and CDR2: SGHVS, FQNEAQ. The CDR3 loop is CASSLDMGLADQETQYF. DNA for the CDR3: TGTGCCAGCAGCTTAGACATGGGACTAGCGGATCAAGAGACCCAGTACTTC.

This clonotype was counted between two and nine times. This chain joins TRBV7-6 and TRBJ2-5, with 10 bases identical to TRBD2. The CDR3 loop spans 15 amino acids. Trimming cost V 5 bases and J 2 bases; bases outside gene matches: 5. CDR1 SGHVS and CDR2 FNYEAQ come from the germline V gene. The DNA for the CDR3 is TGTGCCAGCAGCGTTAGCGGGGGGTCTCAAGAGACCCAGTACTTC. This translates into CASSVSGGSQETQYF.

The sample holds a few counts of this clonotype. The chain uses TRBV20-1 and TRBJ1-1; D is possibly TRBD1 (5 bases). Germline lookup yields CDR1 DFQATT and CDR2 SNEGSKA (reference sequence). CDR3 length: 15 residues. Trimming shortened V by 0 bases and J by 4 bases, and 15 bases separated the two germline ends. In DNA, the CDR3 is TGCAGTGCTAGAGAACAGGACGTATGGGGCACTGAAGCTTTCTTT. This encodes CSAREQDVWGTEAFF.

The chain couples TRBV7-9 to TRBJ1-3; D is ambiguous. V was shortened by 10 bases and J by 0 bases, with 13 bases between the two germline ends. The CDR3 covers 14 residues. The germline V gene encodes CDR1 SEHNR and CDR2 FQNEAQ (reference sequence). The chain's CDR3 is CAIPVGSSGNTIYF. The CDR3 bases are TGTGCCATCCCGGTGGGTAGCTCTGGAAACACCATATATTTT.

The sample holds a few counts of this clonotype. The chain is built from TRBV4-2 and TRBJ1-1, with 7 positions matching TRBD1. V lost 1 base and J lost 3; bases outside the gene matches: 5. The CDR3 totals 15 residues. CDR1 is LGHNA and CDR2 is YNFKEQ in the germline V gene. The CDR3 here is CASSQGSGGDTEAFF. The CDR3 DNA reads TGTGCCAGCAGCCAAGGGTCAGGGGGGGACACTGAAGCTTTCTTT.

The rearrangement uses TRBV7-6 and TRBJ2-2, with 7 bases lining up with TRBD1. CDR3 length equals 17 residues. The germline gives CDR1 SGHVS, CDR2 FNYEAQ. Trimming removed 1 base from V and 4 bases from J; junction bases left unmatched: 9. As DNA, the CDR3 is TGTGCCAGCAGCTTAGGACAGGGAGTGTTTGCCACCGGGGAGCTGTTTTTT. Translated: CASSLGQGVFATGELFF.

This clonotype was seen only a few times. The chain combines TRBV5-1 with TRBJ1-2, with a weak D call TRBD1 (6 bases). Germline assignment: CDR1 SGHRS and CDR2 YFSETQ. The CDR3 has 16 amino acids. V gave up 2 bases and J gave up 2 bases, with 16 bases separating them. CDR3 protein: CASSFRSGEMNYGYTF. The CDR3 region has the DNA TGCGCCAGCAGCTTCAGGTCAGGGGAGATGAACTATGGCTACACCTTC.

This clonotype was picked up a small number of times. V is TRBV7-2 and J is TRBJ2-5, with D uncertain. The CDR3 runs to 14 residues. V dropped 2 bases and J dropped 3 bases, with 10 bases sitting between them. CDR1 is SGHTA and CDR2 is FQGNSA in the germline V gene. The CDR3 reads CASSLTSYKETQYF. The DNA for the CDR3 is TGTGCCAGCAGCTTAACCTCGTATAAAGAGACCCAGTACTTC.

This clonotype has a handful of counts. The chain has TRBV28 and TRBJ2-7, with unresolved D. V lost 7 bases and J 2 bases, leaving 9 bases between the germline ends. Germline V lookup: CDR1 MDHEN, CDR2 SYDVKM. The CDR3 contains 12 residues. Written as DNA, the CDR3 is TGTGCCAGCAAGAGTAGCACCTACGAGCAGTACTTC. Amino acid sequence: CASKSSTYEQYF.

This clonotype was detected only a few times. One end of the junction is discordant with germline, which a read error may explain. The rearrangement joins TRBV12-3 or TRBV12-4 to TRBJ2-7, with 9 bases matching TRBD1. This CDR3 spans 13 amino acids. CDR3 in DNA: TGTGCCAGTAGTTTTGGGACAGGGTTCGAGCAGTACTTC. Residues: CASSFGTGFEQYF.

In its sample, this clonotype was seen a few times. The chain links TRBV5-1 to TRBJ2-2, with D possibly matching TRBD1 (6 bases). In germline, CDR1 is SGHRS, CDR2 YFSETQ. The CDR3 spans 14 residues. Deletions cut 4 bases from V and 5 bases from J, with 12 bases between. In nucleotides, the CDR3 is TGCGCCAGCAGCGGAATACAGGGAACCGGGGAGCTGTTTTTT. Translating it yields CASSGIQGTGELFF.

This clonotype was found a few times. CDR3 region: CASSPLTGGRGGYTF. In DNA form, the CDR3 reads TGTGCCAGCAGCCCTCTCACAGGGGGGCGAGGTGGCTACACCTTC. The chain has TRBV3-1 and TRBJ1-2; 8 bases line up with TRBD1. The CDR3 is 15 residues long. The germline V gene encodes CDR1 LGHDT and CDR2 YNNKEL (reference sequence). J lost 7 bases, V lost 4 bases, and 11 bases had no gene match. Full variable domain (missing parts from reference TRBV3-1 and TRBJ1-2): DTAVSQTPKYLVTQMGNDKSIKCEQNLGHDTMYWYKQDSKKFLKIMFSYNNKELIINETVPNRFSPKSPDKAHLNLHINSLELGDSAVYFCASSPLTGGRGGYTFGSGTRLTVV.

The CDR3 protein is CASSALGTVRAFF. CDR3 bases: TGTGCCAGCAGCGCACTAGGGACAGTAAGAGCTTTCTTT. The chain joins TRBV7-6 to TRBJ1-1, with 7 bases that match TRBD1. Germline V lookup: CDR1 SGHVS, CDR2 FNYEAQ. With 5 bases clipped from V and 10 bases from J, the junction kept 10 bases outside the gene matches. This CDR3 region has 13 residues.

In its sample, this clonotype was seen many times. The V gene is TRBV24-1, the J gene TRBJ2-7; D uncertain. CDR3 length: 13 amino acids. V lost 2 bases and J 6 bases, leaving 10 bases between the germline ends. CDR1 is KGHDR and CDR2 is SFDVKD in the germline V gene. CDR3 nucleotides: TGTGCCACCAGTGATTCCAGAAGCGCCGAGCAGTACTTC. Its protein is CATSDSRSAEQYF.

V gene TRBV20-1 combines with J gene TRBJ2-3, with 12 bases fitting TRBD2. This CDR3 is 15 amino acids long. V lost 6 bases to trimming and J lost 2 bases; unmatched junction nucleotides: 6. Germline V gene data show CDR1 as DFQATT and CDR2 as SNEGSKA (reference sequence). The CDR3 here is CSAAGLAGHTDTQYF. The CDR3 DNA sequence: TGCAGTGCCGCGGGACTAGCGGGCCACACAGATACGCAGTATTTT.

CDR3 loop: CATHQGTSYNEQFF. The CDR3 nucleotides are TGTGCCACACATCAGGGGACTTCCTACAATGAGCAGTTCTTC. The rearrangement uses TRBV10-3 and TRBJ2-1; D is tentatively TRBD1 or TRBD2 (6 bases each). This CDR3 contains 14 residues. Trimming took off 10 bases at V and 1 base at J, with 14 bases between the two ends. Germline lookup yields CDR1 ENHRY and CDR2 SYGVKD.

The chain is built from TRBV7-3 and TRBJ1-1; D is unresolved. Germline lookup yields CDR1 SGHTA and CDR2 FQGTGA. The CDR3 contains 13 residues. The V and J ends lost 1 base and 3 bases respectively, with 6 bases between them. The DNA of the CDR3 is TGTGCCAGCAGCTTAAAACCCTACACTGAAGCTTTCTTT. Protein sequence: CASSLKPYTEAFF.

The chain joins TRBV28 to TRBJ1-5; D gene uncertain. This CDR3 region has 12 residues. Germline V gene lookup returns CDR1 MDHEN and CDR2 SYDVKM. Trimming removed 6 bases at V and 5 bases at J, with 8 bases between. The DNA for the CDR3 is TGTGCCAGCAGCCAAAAGGATCAGCCCCAGCATTTT. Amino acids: CASSQKDQPQHF.